One TCR beta chain is described in this entry. What it binds is not known. The sample is drawn from a study of cytomegalovirus exposure and HLA in healthy donors. Amplification used 60 Vbeta primers and 13 Jbeta primers. Per the original data handling: There were around 80 million unique TCR beta chains by a later count, and about 11 million of them were shared. Method: immunoSEQ multiplex PCR; TCRdb's copy keeps in-frame clones and lacks some. V and J calls and clone size come straight from that table; D and trimming were deduced from the DNA. The data show around 160,000 clones, about 80% seen once. Per germline, CDR1 MDHEN and CDR2 SYDVKM. J lost 1 base, V lost 3 bases, and 8 bases had no gene match. The CDR3 covers 18 residues. Findings and caveats of the study: CMV serostatus was the sole immune exposure information available.

The rearrangement joins TRBV28 to TRBJ2-1; 11 bases are shared with TRBD2. This clonotype was obtained from a man aged 18 to 30 in good health and CMV-seropositive. Sequencing was done on a sample of PBMCs. This CDR3 is CASSLATSGSSSYNEQFF. The DNA of the CDR3 is TGTGCCAGCAGTTTGGCTACTAGCGGGAGCAGTTCCTACAATGAGCAGTTCTTC.